These 8 T cell receptor beta chains originate from one sample sequenced in a study of CD8 T cells in Susac syndrome. After extraction with the RNeasy kit, roughly 0.45 to 1 ug of the RNA was reverse transcribed using random hexamers. MiXCR, applied by TCRdb to the immunoSEQ multiplex PCR reads, yields one record per CDR3 protein. In the table there are about 180,000 distinct CDR3 sequences, approximately 95% of which are singletons. The sequenced material came from CD8+ T cells from PBMCs. The receptors originated from a human donor with multiple sclerosis.

The chain is built from TRBV19 and TRBJ2-7, with 8 bases lining up with TRBD1. V lost 4 bases, J lost 4 bases, and 6 bases stayed unmatched. Per germline, CDR1 LNHDA and CDR2 SQIVND (reference sequence). This CDR3 comprises 14 residues. The CDR3 region is CASSKTGGAYEQYF. CDR3 bases: TGTGCCAGTAGTAAAACAGGGGGAGCGTACGAGCAGTACTTC.

The V and J genes are TRBV27 and TRBJ2-7; D is undetermined. The CDR3 sequence is 14 residues long. Trimming cost V 10 bases and J 2 bases, with 18 bases left between them. Germline CDR1 reads MNHEY; CDR2 reads SMNVEV (reference sequence). CDR3 amino acids: CATSPGRSTYEQYF. CDR3 coding DNA: TGTGCCACCTCCCCCGGCCGTTCCACCTACGAGCAGTACTTC.

The chain uses TRBV5-4 and TRBJ2-1, with a weak D call TRBD1 (6 bases). The germline gives CDR1 SGHNT, CDR2 YYREEE (reference sequence). Trimming pared 4 bases from V and 7 bases from J, leaving 24 bases between. The CDR3 length is 17 residues. CDR3 in amino acids: CASSRDPGTILENEQFF. CDR3 in DNA: TGTGCCAGCAGCCGGGACCCCGGGACAATTTTAGAGAATGAGCAGTTCTTC. Complete variable domain (other parts from reference TRBV5-4 and TRBJ2-1): ETGVTQSPTHLIKTRGQQVTLRCSSQSGHNTVSWYQQALGQGPQFIFQYYREEENGRGNFPPRFSGLQFPNYSSELNVNALELDDSALYLCASSRDPGTILENEQFFGPGTRLTVL.

In its sample, this clonotype was seen a few times. The gene calls are TRBV12-3 or TRBV12-4 and TRBJ2-3; 7 bases fit TRBD2. Trimming cost V 1 base and J 2 bases; bases outside gene matches: 6. This CDR3 spans 16 amino acids. The CDR3 sequence: CASSLGLAGSTDTQYF. In DNA, the CDR3 is TGTGCCAGCAGTTTAGGGTTAGCGGGCTCCACAGATACGCAGTATTTT.

This sequence joins TRBV7-9 and TRBJ1-1; D gene unclear. Germline CDR1 is SEHNR and CDR2 is FQNEAQ (reference sequence). The CDR3 has 15 amino acids. V lost 5 bases to trimming and J lost 5 bases, with 18 bases between them. CDR3 loop: CASSQDGVSWTEAFF. Written as DNA, the CDR3 is TGTGCCAGCAGCCAAGATGGGGTGAGTTGGACTGAAGCTTTCTTT.

The CDR3 nucleotides are TGTGCCAGCAGCCAAGGGGGTCCTGGAGCTTTCTTT. It yields the protein CASSQGGPGAFF. The rearrangement uses TRBV7-9 and TRBJ1-1, with D perhaps matching TRBD1 (6 bases). This CDR3 spans 12 amino acids. V was clipped by 5 bases and J by 10 bases, with 14 bases between them. Per germline, CDR1 SEHNR and CDR2 FQNEAQ (reference sequence).

V is TRBV2 and J is TRBJ1-5, with no clear D. V shed 5 bases and J shed 6 bases, with 14 bases lying between them. The germline gives CDR1 SNHLY, CDR2 FYNNEI. This CDR3 is 14 amino acids long. The CDR3 spells CASSPPGFGQPQHF. DNA of the CDR3: TGTGCCAGCAGTCCGCCGGGGTTTGGTCAGCCCCAGCATTTT.

The table lists this clonotype with a count of one. This chain connects TRBV7-3 to TRBJ2-1; the D is unclear. V was shortened by 4 bases and J by 3 bases, with 10 bases between the two germline ends. The length of the CDR3 is 14 residues. Germline values: CDR1 SGHTA, CDR2 FQGTGA. The DNA of the CDR3 is TGTGCCAGCAGCTGGTCTCAAAACTACAATGAGCAGTTCTTC. As protein: CASSWSQNYNEQFF.